These T cell receptor beta chains were read from a single sample in a study of cytomegalovirus exposure and HLA in healthy donors. Profiling relied on immunoSEQ multiplex PCR, and the TCRdb table lists in-frame clones only, not all of them. Found here are approximately 170,000 clones, 65% to 85% of them singletons; the top ten hold around 0.8%. Specimen: PBMCs. Every receptor here comes from a woman aged 18-29 years in good health and CMV-seronegative. Both conserved end residues are part of each CDR3. Fields, in order: clone size, D gene, CDR3 length, V gene, J gene, CDR3 DNA, CDR3 protein. The D gene is left open where the match is weak. Only some rows state a clone size, as once, few, many or a class for expanded clones.

few	TRBD1	15	TRBV7-9	TRBJ1-1	TGTGCCAGCAGCCCGTGGGACAGAACGAACACTGAAGCTTTCTTT	CASSPWDRTNTEAFF
-	TRBD2	16	TRBV28	TRBJ2-1	TGTGCCAGCAGTTCCCCCGGGACTAGGGGTTACAATGAGCAGTTCTTC	CASSSPGTRGYNEQFF
-	TRBD1	15	TRBV5-1	TRBJ2-2	TGCGCCAGCAGCGGCAGGGGGCCGAACACCGGGGAGCTGTTTTTT	CASSGRGPNTGELFF
few	-	14	TRBV9	TRBJ2-1	TGTGCCAGCAATCGGGACTCGGGCAGCAATGAGCAGTTCTTC	CASNRDSGSNEQFF
-	-	14	TRBV29-1	TRBJ2-2	TGCACCGACCTGAGGATCCCAGGCAGGGGAGAACTGTTTTTT	CTDLRIPGRGELFF
-	TRBD1	14	TRBV5-1	TRBJ1-1	TGCGCCAGCAGCGGAGGGACAGGGGGGACTGAAGCTTTCTTT	CASSGGTGGTEAFF
-	TRBD1	15	TRBV5-4	TRBJ2-7	TGTGCCAGCAGCCCGTGGACAGGGAGGTTTCACGAGCAGTACTTC	CASSPWTGRFHEQYF
-	-	15	TRBV28	TRBJ2-6	TGTGCCAGCAGTCCCAAACCCCAGGGGGCCAACGTCCTGACTTTC	CASSPKPQGANVLTF
-	-	15	TRBV5-1	TRBJ2-7	TGCGCCAGCAGCTTGGACCCAGGGGCGGTTGACGAGCAGTACTTC	CASSLDPGAVDEQYF
-	TRBD1	15	TRBV7-2	TRBJ2-5	TGTGCCAGCAGCTCGGGACAGGGGGTAAAAGAGACCCAGTACTTC	CASSSGQGVKETQYF
-	-	14	TRBV10-2	TRBJ1-1	TGCGCCAGCAGTTCCCAGGGCCCTGGGACTGAAGCTTTCTTT	CASSSQGPGTEAFF
-	TRBD2	15	TRBV5-6	TRBJ2-7	TGTGCCAGCAGCCGCGGGACTAGCGGGACCTACGAGCAGTACTTC	CASSRGTSGTYEQYF
-	-	13	TRBV27	TRBJ1-3	TGTGCCAGCAGTTTATTTCAGGGAAACACCATATATTTT	CASSLFQGNTIYF
few	TRBD1	15	TRBV13	TRBJ2-1	TGTGCCAGCAGCTCTCCGGGACAGGGGTACAATGAGCAGTTCTTC	CASSSPGQGYNEQFF
-	TRBD1	15	TRBV18	TRBJ2-5	TGTGCCAGCTCCCAACGGGACAGGTACCAAGAGACCCAGTACTTC	CASSQRDRYQETQYF
-	-	17	TRBV28	TRBJ1-1	TGTGCCAGCTTTGCGGGCCTTCCCTCGCGCGGGGGCACTGAAGCTTTCTTT	CASFAGLPSRGGTEAFF
-	-	15	TRBV28	TRBJ2-5	TGTGCCAGCAGTTTAGGGTCCGGGGTGCGGGAGACCCAGTACTTC	CASSLGSGVRETQYF
-	TRBD2	15	TRBV11-2	TRBJ2-7	TGTGCCAGCAGCGTAGGGACTAGCGGGGGCTACGAGCAGTACTTC	CASSVGTSGGYEQYF
-	-	13	TRBV2	TRBJ2-3	TGTGCCAGCAGGACAGCTTTCACAGATACGCAGTATTTT	CASRTAFTDTQYF
-	TRBD2	21	TRBV28	TRBJ2-2	TGTGCCAGCAGTTATACCCCACCGGGACTAGCGGGACATTCGAACACCGGGGAGCTGTTTTTT	CASSYTPPGLAGHSNTGELFF
-	TRBD1	12	TRBV10-3	TRBJ2-4	TGTGCCATCAGTGGGACAGGGAACATTCAGTACTTC	CAISGTGNIQYF
-	-	13	TRBV5-1	TRBJ1-1	TGCGCCAGCAGCTTTAACAGGAACACTGAAGCTTTCTTT	CASSFNRNTEAFF
once	TRBD1	15	TRBV19	TRBJ1-5	TGTGCCAGTAGTATTTGGGGACAGCTCAATCAGCCCCAGCATTTT	CASSIWGQLNQPQHF
-	TRBD2	13	TRBV11-2	TRBJ2-5	TGTGCCAGCAGCTTGTGGGGGGGAGAGACCCAGTACTTC	CASSLWGGETQYF
-	-	13	TRBV11-3	TRBJ2-2	TGTGCCAGCAGCTCCTTCCGCACCGGGGAGCTGTTTTTT	CASSSFRTGELFF
-	TRBD1	14	TRBV5-1	TRBJ2-5	TGCGCCAGCAGCTGGGGACAGCCCCAAGAGACCCAGTACTTC	CASSWGQPQETQYF
once	-	14	TRBV19	TRBJ2-7	TGTGCCAGTAGCCCCGCCAGGGCCGCCTACGAGCAGTACTTC	CASSPARAAYEQYF
-	-	12	TRBV29-1	TRBJ1-1	TGCAGCGTTGTAGCAGGGTCCACTGAAGCTTTCTTT	CSVVAGSTEAFF
-	TRBD1	15	TRBV5-1	TRBJ2-3	TGCGCCAGCAGCCGGGACAGGGGGTGGTCAGATACGCAGTATTTT	CASSRDRGWSDTQYF
few	TRBD2	14	TRBV7-9	TRBJ2-4	TGTGCCAGCAGCTTAGGGTTAGCGGGCAACATTCAGTACTTC	CASSLGLAGNIQYF
-	TRBD2	17	TRBV7-8	TRBJ2-3	TGTGCCAGCAGCTTACTAGCGGGAGGTGTGGGCACAGATACGCAGTATTTT	CASSLLAGGVGTDTQYF
-	-	15	TRBV18	TRBJ1-4	TGTGCCAGCTCGCTCGACATTGACCCAGGAGAAAAACTGTTTTTT	CASSLDIDPGEKLFF
-	-	14	TRBV14	TRBJ1-1	TGTGCCAGCAGCGTTCACGGGGGAAACACTGAAGCTTTCTTT	CASSVHGGNTEAFF
-	-	14	TRBV19	TRBJ2-3	TGTGCCAGTAGTATCTTTACAGGGCCAGATACGCAGTATTTT	CASSIFTGPDTQYF